The 20 T cell receptor beta chains below come from one sample, sequenced in a study of control samples from healthy donors and cancer patients. Clones were sequenced by immunoSEQ multiplex PCR, and TCRdb holds only the in-frame ones, with some missing. The repertoire holds almost 95,000 clones, 90% seen once, with about 4% in the top ten. Sequenced sample: blood. Receptors originate from a woman aged 18-35 years in good health.

The V gene is TRBV9, the J gene TRBJ1-5, with 7 bases aligning to TRBD1. CDR1 and CDR2 (germline): SGDLS, YYNGEE. Losses at the gene ends were 4 bases for V and 0 bases for J; bases not matched to a gene: 7. The CDR3 is 16 amino acids. This CDR3 is CASSLGTEHSNQPQHF. The CDR3 DNA follows: TGTGCCAGCAGCTTAGGGACAGAACATAGCAATCAGCCCCAGCATTTT.

This chain joins TRBV6-1 and TRBJ1-1; no firm D call. This CDR3 spans 12 amino acids. V lost 1 base to trimming and J lost 8 bases, with 8 bases between them. CDR1 is MNHNS, CDR2 SASEGT, per germline. CDR3 sequence reads: CASSEGGWEAFF. The CDR3 DNA reads TGTGCCAGCAGTGAAGGAGGGTGGGAAGCTTTCTTT.

Regarding this clone: The same CDR3 is also encoded by other DNA sequences in this sample. The chain joins TRBV9 to TRBJ2-2; 8 nucleotides agree with TRBD1. V was pared by 2 bases and J by 4 bases, with 4 bases of the junction left unmatched. CDR3 length: 15 residues. From germline, CDR1 is SGDLS and CDR2 YYNGEE. The CDR3 protein is CASSVRQGPTGELFF. The CDR3 coding sequence is TGTGCCAGCAGCGTTCGACAGGGGCCCACCGGGGAGCTGTTTTTT.

V gene TRBV12-3 or TRBV12-4 combines with J gene TRBJ2-5; D possibly corresponds to TRBD2 (6 bases). Trimming left V 6 bases short and J 5 bases short, with 13 bases between. CDR3 length: 13 residues. The DNA of the CDR3 is TGTGCCAGCAGAACGGGGAGCGGGGAGACCCAGTACTTC. It yields the protein CASRTGSGETQYF.

The chain combines TRBV5-8 with TRBJ2-5, with D perhaps TRBD1 or TRBD2 (5 bases each). Germline V gene lookup returns CDR1 SGHTS and CDR2 YDEGEE. V lost 0 bases and J lost 2, with 11 bases in between. The CDR3 totals 15 residues. The DNA of the CDR3 is TGTGCCAGCAGCTTGGAGGGACGTTTGCAAGAGACCCAGTACTTC. Residues: CASSLEGRLQETQYF.

Remarks on this clone: This sample includes further DNA sequences coding for the same CDR3. The chain has TRBV19 and TRBJ2-7; D gene unclear. CDR3 size: 12 residues. Germline loops: CDR1 LNHDA, CDR2 SQIVND (reference sequence). Trimming cost V 5 bases and J 4 bases, with 9 bases left between them. Here the CDR3 reads CASSDRGYEQYF. DNA of the CDR3: TGTGCCAGTAGTGATCGTGGGTACGAGCAGTACTTC.

In this sample, this clone turned up once. This sequence joins TRBV7-3 and TRBJ2-2; no firm D call. With 5 bases removed from V and 5 bases from J, the gap between germline ends came to 12 bases. Germline V CDR1 and CDR2: SGHTA, FQGTGA. The CDR3 is 14 residues long. In DNA form, the CDR3 reads TGTGCCAGCAGCCCCGGTTTGTCGACCGGGGAGCTGTTTTTT. Translation gives CASSPGLSTGELFF.

The J gene is TRBJ2-1, the V gene TRBV27; 9 nucleotides agree with TRBD2. CDR1 is MNHEY and CDR2 is SMNVEV in the germline V gene (reference sequence). The CDR3 sequence is 15 residues long. J lost 3 bases, V lost 6 bases, and 6 bases had no gene match. The CDR3 nucleotides are TGTGCCAGCAGGTCTCCTAGCGGGGTCTACAATGAGCAGTTCTTC. Protein sequence: CASRSPSGVYNEQFF.

The chain couples TRBV7-8 to TRBJ2-1; 8 nucleotides agree with TRBD2. V dropped 1 base and J dropped 3; count of bases not matched to a gene: 5. The CDR3 is 16 residues long. Germline CDR1 reads SGHVS; CDR2 reads FQNEAQ. The CDR3 sequence: CASSLVLAGGYNEQFF. CDR3 nucleotide sequence: TGTGCCAGCAGCTTAGTTTTGGCGGGGGGCTACAATGAGCAGTTCTTC.

This chain links TRBV5-4 with TRBJ2-2; D is perhaps TRBD1 or TRBD2 (6 bases each). The V end lost 0 bases, the J end lost 8 bases, and 11 bases lay between the germline ends. Per germline, CDR1 SGHNT and CDR2 YYREEE (reference sequence). CDR3 size: 14 residues. CDR3 protein: CASSLARGQGELFF. CDR3 DNA: TGTGCCAGCAGCTTGGCCCGGGGGCAGGGGGAGCTGTTTTTT.

The rearrangement uses TRBV6-6 and TRBJ2-1, with 10 positions matching TRBD1. The germline gives CDR1 MNHNY, CDR2 SVGAGI (reference sequence). The V gene end was trimmed by 7 bases and the J gene end by 4 bases; junction bases not matched to a gene: 7. The CDR3 is 15 residues long. CDR3 sequence: CASTLTGGDYNEQFF. In DNA form, the CDR3 reads TGTGCCAGCACTTTGACAGGGGGCGATTACAATGAGCAGTTCTTC.

V is TRBV2 and J is TRBJ1-6; D is uncertain. The germline CDR1 and CDR2 sequences are SNHLY and FYNNEI. V was clipped by 6 bases and J by 7 bases, with 4 bases between them. This CDR3 has 11 residues. Written as DNA, the CDR3 is TGTGCCAGCAGCCTGAATTCACCCCTCCACTTT. The encoded protein is CASSLNSPLHF.

This clone was counted a single time. The CDR3 spells CASSGRGGGPYGYTF. The DNA for the CDR3 is TGCGCCAGCAGCGGGCGTGGAGGGGGCCCCTATGGCTACACCTTC. This rearrangement joins TRBV5-1 to TRBJ1-2; 7 bases are shared with TRBD1. The germline gives CDR1 SGHRS, CDR2 YFSETQ. CDR3 length: 15 amino acids. V was clipped by 4 bases and J by 4 bases; unmatched bases: 10.

This clone was seen just once. The V call is TRBV5-1, the J call TRBJ1-5, with D unclear. The CDR3 covers 15 residues. Germline CDR1 SGHRS, CDR2 YFSETQ. V gave up 0 bases and J gave up 1 base, with 8 bases separating them. The CDR3 sequence: CASSLAGRSNQPQHF. CDR3 bases: TGCGCCAGCAGCTTGGCAGGAAGGAGCAATCAGCCCCAGCATTTT. Full variable domain (outside the CDR3, taken from reference TRBV5-1 and TRBJ1-5): KAGVTQTPRYLIKTRGQQVTLSCSPISGHRSVSWYQQTPGQGLQFLFEYFSETQRNKGNFPGRFSGRQFSNSRSEMNVSTLELGDSALYLCASSLAGRSNQPQHFGDGTRLSIL.

This chain uses TRBV5-1 with TRBJ1-2; tentative D call: TRBD1 (5 bases). V dropped 0 bases and J dropped 6 bases, with 18 bases sitting between them. This CDR3 is 16 amino acids long. CDR1 is SGHRS and CDR2 is YFSETQ in the germline V gene. The CDR3 DNA reads as TGCGCCAGCAGCTTGGAACCCTCGGGGGTTGGAGATGGCTACACCTTC. Translated, it gives CASSLEPSGVGDGYTF.

The chain links TRBV15 to TRBJ2-2, with 13 bases lining up with TRBD2. The V gene's germline CDR1 is LNHNV and CDR2 YYDKDF (reference sequence). This CDR3 spans 20 amino acids. J was trimmed by 1 base and V by 4 bases; bases with no gene match: 12. CDR3 loop: CATSTPSPTSGGQNTGELFF. Here the CDR3 DNA reads TGTGCCACCAGCACACCATCCCCGACTAGCGGGGGGCAGAACACCGGGGAGCTGTTTTTT.

The chain has TRBV2 and TRBJ2-1; 11 nucleotides align to TRBD2. The CDR3 consists of 17 residues. Trimming took 6 bases from V and 0 from J; bases not matched to a gene: 7. Germline V CDR1 and CDR2: SNHLY, FYNNEI. Written as DNA, the CDR3 is TGTGCCAGCAGCCTAGCGGGGGGCGTAATCTCCTACAATGAGCAGTTCTTC. This encodes CASSLAGGVISYNEQFF.

The V gene is TRBV6-5, the J gene TRBJ1-2; TRBD1 might be the D (5 bases). Germline CDR1 and CDR2: MNHEY and SVGAGI. Between the trimmed V and J ends, which lost 5 bases and 2 bases, there was a span of 6 bases. The CDR3 has 12 residues. The CDR3 nucleotides are TGTGCCAGCAGTCGACAGAACTATGGCTACACCTTC. This gives the protein CASSRQNYGYTF.

The rearrangement links TRBV20-1 to TRBJ2-1; 7 bases are a match to TRBD1. V lost 3 bases to trimming and J lost 6 bases; unmatched junction nucleotides: 5. The CDR3 sequence is 13 residues long. Looked up from germline, CDR1 is DFQATT and CDR2 is SNEGSKA (reference sequence). CDR3 DNA sequence: TGCAGTGCTAGTAGGGGGCGAGGCAATGAGCAGTTCTTC. Translation gives CSASRGRGNEQFF.

The gene calls are TRBV7-6 and TRBJ1-4; D is undetermined. Trimming took off 5 bases at V and 7 bases at J, with 20 bases between the two ends. Germline V gene sequence: CDR1 SGHVS, CDR2 FNYEAQ. The CDR3 has 16 residues. CDR3 loop: CASSNGDLQSSEKLFF. The CDR3 DNA follows: TGTGCCAGCAGCAACGGGGATCTTCAGTCGAGTGAAAAACTGTTTTTT.